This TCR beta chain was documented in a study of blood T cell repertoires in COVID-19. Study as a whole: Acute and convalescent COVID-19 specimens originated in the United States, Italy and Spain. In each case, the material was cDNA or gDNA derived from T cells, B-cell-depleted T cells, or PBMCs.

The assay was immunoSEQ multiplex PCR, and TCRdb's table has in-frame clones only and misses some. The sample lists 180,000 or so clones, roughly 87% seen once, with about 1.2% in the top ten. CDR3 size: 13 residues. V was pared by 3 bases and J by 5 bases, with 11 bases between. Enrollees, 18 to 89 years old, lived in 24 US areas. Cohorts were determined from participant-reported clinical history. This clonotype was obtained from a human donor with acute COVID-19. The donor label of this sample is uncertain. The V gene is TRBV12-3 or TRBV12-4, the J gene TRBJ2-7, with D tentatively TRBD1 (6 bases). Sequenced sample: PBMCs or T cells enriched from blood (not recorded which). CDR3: CASSLLGAHEQYF. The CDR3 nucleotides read TGTGCCAGCAGTTTGTTGGGGGCCCACGAGCAGTACTTC.